These 25 T cell receptor beta chains share one sample of origin, sequenced in a study of blood T cell repertoires in COVID-19 (dated by TCRdb to the early 2020s). Receptor amplification or capture employed the immunoSEQ multiplex PCR assay. This immuneACCESS table, as held by TCRdb, lists in-frame sequences with V and J called but not all clones. Of the missing ones, under half trace to an unresolved V gene in checked studies; the others have no known cause. The sample has roughly 240,000 clones on record, 86% of them singletons. The top ten clones comprise approximately 4% of the sample. The specimen sequenced was peripheral blood. These TCRs come from a man between 18 and 35 years old with active or convalescent COVID-19.

The rearrangement joins TRBV4-3 to TRBJ2-7; possible D gene TRBD1, 6 bases. There are 14 residues in the CDR3. The V end was cut by 0 bases, the J end by 6 bases, with 12 bases between. Germline loops: CDR1 LGHNA, CDR2 YSLEER. CDR3 DNA sequence: TGCGCCAGCAGCCAAGAAGGGGGAACAGGCGAGCAGTACTTC. Translation: CASSQEGGTGEQYF.

The J gene is TRBJ2-7, the V gene TRBV2; TRBD2 is a possible D gene (6 bases). The CDR3 extends over 13 amino acids. Germline CDR1 and CDR2: SNHLY and FYNNEI. The V gene lost 6 bases and the J gene lost 6 bases, with 15 bases spanning the gap. CDR3 DNA sequence: TGTGCCAGCAGCGAGTTATGGGGAGGCGAGCAGTACTTC. Translated, it gives CASSELWGGEQYF. Full variable domain (rest looked up from reference TRBV2 and TRBJ2-7): EPEVTQTPSHQVTQMGQEVILRCVPISNHLYFYWYRQILGQKVEFLVSFYNNEISEKSEIFDDQFSVERPDGSNFTLKIRSTKLEDSAMYFCASSELWGGEQYFGPGTRLTVT.

The chain employs TRBV24-1 and TRBJ2-1; the match to TRBD2 covers 8 bases. Germline V lookup: CDR1 KGHDR, CDR2 SFDVKD. The V gene end was trimmed by 5 bases and the J gene end by 0 bases; junction bases not matched to a gene: 8. The CDR3 covers 17 residues. Written as DNA, the CDR3 is TGTGCCACCAGTGCGGTAGCGGGAAGCAGCTCCTACAATGAGCAGTTCTTC. It is translated as CATSAVAGSSSYNEQFF.

The chain links TRBV19 to TRBJ1-2; D is undetermined. Trimming stripped 5 bases from V and 7 bases from J, with 17 bases between. This CDR3 spans 14 amino acids. CDR1 and CDR2 from the germline V gene are LNHDA and SQIVND (reference sequence). CDR3 in amino acids: CASSYVREDSGYTF. The CDR3 DNA is TGTGCCAGTAGTTATGTTCGAGAAGATTCTGGCTACACCTTC.

The gene calls are TRBV19 and TRBJ1-4; 9 bases line up with TRBD1. V shed 3 bases, J shed 0 bases, and the junction held 5 bases outside the gene matches. Germline CDR1 reads LNHDA; CDR2 reads SQIVND (reference sequence). The CDR3 is 17 residues long. The CDR3 DNA follows: TGTGCCAGTAGTATTCGCCGGGACAGGGCAACTAATGAAAAACTGTTTTTT. This translates into CASSIRRDRATNEKLFF. Drawing the rest from reference TRBV19 and TRBJ1-4, the complete variable domain is DGGITQSPKYLFRKEGQNVTLSCEQNLNHDAMYWYRQDPGQGLRLIYYSQIVNDFQKGDIAEGYSVSREKKESFPLTVTSAQKNPTAFYLCASSIRRDRATNEKLFFGSGTQLSVL.

The gene calls are TRBV12-5 and TRBJ1-2; D possibly corresponds to TRBD1 (6 bases). With 5 bases removed from V and 4 bases from J, the gap between germline ends came to 17 bases. Germline-derived CDR1 and CDR2 are LGHNT and FRNRAP. CDR3 length equals 15 residues. CDR3 DNA sequence: TGTGCTAGTGGTCCCGCCGTGGTAGGGGGCTATGGCTACACCTTC. This codes for CASGPAVVGGYGYTF.

V and J are TRBV2 and TRBJ2-3; weak D call: TRBD2 (7 bases). The CDR3 has 15 amino acids. Germline CDR1 and CDR2: SNHLY and FYNNEI. Trimming left V 5 bases short and J 5 bases short, with 17 bases between. The CDR3 here is CASSTGGLEGDTQYF. The DNA of the CDR3 is TGTGCCAGCAGTACCGGGGGGCTCGAGGGAGATACGCAGTATTTT.

V usage is TRBV4-1 and J usage is TRBJ2-7; 12 bases agree with TRBD2. CDR1 MGHRA and CDR2 YSYEKL come from the germline V gene. The CDR3 contains 16 residues. The V and J ends lost 1 base and 3 bases, in that order; junction bases with no gene match: 4. CDR3 DNA: TGCGCCAGCAGCCAAGTTACTAGCGGGAGGATCTACGAGCAGTACTTC. Translated: CASSQVTSGRIYEQYF.

V usage is TRBV4-3 and J usage is TRBJ1-3; D not certain. The V gene lost 2 bases and the J gene lost 4 bases, with 9 bases spanning the gap. Germline lookup yields CDR1 LGHNA and CDR2 YSLEER. The CDR3 extends over 14 amino acids. CDR3 in amino acids: CASSQRVPGNTIYF. Written as DNA, the CDR3 is TGCGCCAGCAGCCAACGAGTCCCCGGAAACACCATATATTTT.

The J gene is TRBJ2-1, the V gene TRBV15; 9 bases agree with TRBD1. Germline V CDR1 and CDR2: LNHNV, YYDKDF (reference sequence). The length of the CDR3 is 14 residues. The V gene end was trimmed by 3 bases and the J gene end by 7 bases; junction bases not matched to a gene: 4. As DNA, the CDR3 is TGTGCCACCAGCAGGGACAGGGGCCCGAATGAGCAGTTCTTC. Translated: CATSRDRGPNEQFF.

The chain carries TRBV29-1 and TRBJ1-3; D remains ambiguous. The V gene lost 4 bases and the J gene lost 2 bases, with 12 bases spanning the gap. Germline V gene sequence: CDR1 SQVTM, CDR2 ANQGSEA. This CDR3 has 14 residues. This CDR3 is CSVATGNAGNTIYF. Written as DNA, the CDR3 is TGCAGCGTTGCGACGGGGAATGCTGGAAACACCATATATTTT. Complete variable domain (other parts from reference TRBV29-1 and TRBJ1-3): SAVISQKPSRDICQRGTSLTIQCQVDSQVTMMFWYRQQPGQSLTLIATANQGSEATYESGFVIDKFPISRPNLTFSTLTVSNMSPEDSSIYLCSVATGNAGNTIYFGEGSWLTVV.

V usage is TRBV11-2 and J usage is TRBJ2-3, with TRBD2 matching 8 bases. The CDR3 is 18 residues long. In germline, CDR1 is SGHAT, CDR2 FQNNGV. V lost 5 bases, J lost 3 bases, and 16 bases stayed unmatched. The CDR3 sequence: CASSQTLAGTHRTDTQYF. CDR3 nucleotides: TGTGCCAGCAGCCAAACCTTAGCGGGGACACATCGAACAGATACGCAGTATTTT. The full variable domain, completed using reference TRBV11-2 and TRBJ2-3, is EAGVAQSPRYKIIEKRQSVAFWCNPISGHATLYWYQQILGQGPKLLIQFQNNGVVDDSQLPKDRFSAERLKGVDSTLKIQPAKLEDSAVYLCASSQTLAGTHRTDTQYFGPGTRLTVL.

J is TRBJ2-7 and V is TRBV5-1; 11 positions agree with TRBD2. J gave up 3 bases and V 4 bases, and 6 bases lay outside the gene matches. The CDR3 runs to 15 residues. Looked up from germline, CDR1 is SGHRS and CDR2 is YFSETQ. The CDR3 nucleotides are TGCGCCAGCAGCGCCAACCTAGCGGGAGGCTACGAGCAGTACTTC. Translation: CASSANLAGGYEQYF.

The CDR3 reads CASSLEGGGEQFF. CDR3 DNA: TGTGCCAGCAGCCTAGAGGGAGGGGGTGAGCAGTTCTTC. This rearrangement joins TRBV4-2 to TRBJ2-1, with D maybe TRBD2 (7 bases). Trimming took 4 bases from V and 9 from J, leaving 13 bases between them. Germline CDR1 is LGHNA and CDR2 is YNFKEQ. This CDR3 contains 13 residues.

V gene TRBV6-5 combines with J gene TRBJ2-1; 8 bases are a match to TRBD1. The CDR3 length is 14 residues. Per germline, CDR1 MNHEY and CDR2 SVGAGI. V lost 3 bases and J lost 8; bases outside the gene matches: 6. CDR3 loop: CASSYLRTGHEQFF. CDR3 DNA sequence: TGTGCCAGCAGTTATCTCCGGACAGGGCATGAGCAGTTCTTC.

This chain connects TRBV4-1 to TRBJ2-3, with a weak D call TRBD2 (7 bases). CDR1 is MGHRA, CDR2 YSYEKL, per germline. The CDR3 is 17 amino acids. Trimming pared 0 bases from V and 11 bases from J, leaving 24 bases between. The CDR3 sequence is CASSQDPLADILGGQYF. DNA of the CDR3: TGCGCCAGCAGCCAAGACCCCCTAGCGGACATATTAGGGGGGCAGTATTTT.

The sample holds a few counts of this clone. The V call is TRBV28, the J call TRBJ1-2; the D is unclear. V was cut by 5 bases and J by 3 bases, with 13 bases left in between. Germline V gene sequence: CDR1 MDHEN, CDR2 SYDVKM. The CDR3 runs to 14 residues. CDR3 loop: CASSQLAMDYGYTF. CDR3 DNA sequence: TGTGCCAGCAGTCAACTAGCAATGGACTATGGCTACACCTTC.

The chain couples TRBV4-2 to TRBJ2-4; the D gene is possibly TRBD2 (5 bases). Germline lookup yields CDR1 LGHNA and CDR2 YNFKEQ. The CDR3 spans 12 residues. V was trimmed by 0 bases and J by 15 bases, leaving 12 bases between them. The CDR3 protein is CASSQDRTRAYF. CDR3 nucleotide sequence: TGTGCCAGCAGCCAAGACAGAACTAGGGCGTACTTC.

This chain links TRBV19 with TRBJ1-2, with TRBD1 as a possible D gene (6 bases). Germline lookup yields CDR1 LNHDA and CDR2 SQIVND (reference sequence). The V gene lost 7 bases and the J gene lost 7 bases, with 19 bases spanning the gap. CDR3 length equals 14 residues. The CDR3 loop is CASKRTTGRFGYTF. DNA for the CDR3: TGTGCCAGTAAGCGGACAACAGGGCGGTTTGGCTACACCTTC.

This chain connects TRBV19 to TRBJ2-5; TRBD1 agrees at 9 bases. The CDR3 runs 15 residues. V lost 5 bases and J lost 7; bases outside the gene matches: 11. Germline CDR1 is LNHDA and CDR2 is SQIVND (reference sequence). CDR3: CASSAKGTGLATQYF. CDR3 nucleotides: TGTGCCAGTAGTGCAAAAGGGACAGGGTTGGCGACCCAGTACTTC.

The genes are TRBV28 and TRBJ2-3; 8 bases align to TRBD1. Germline loops: CDR1 MDHEN, CDR2 SYDVKM. Trimming cost V 5 bases and J 1 base; bases outside gene matches: 5. The CDR3 totals 15 residues. The CDR3 here is CASSMDRVRTDTQYF. The CDR3 DNA sequence: TGTGCCAGCAGTATGGACAGGGTTCGCACAGATACGCAGTATTTT.

The V and J genes are TRBV15 and TRBJ1-4; D is ambiguous. CDR3 length: 14 amino acids. CDR1 is LNHNV and CDR2 is YYDKDF in the germline V gene (reference sequence). The V end lost 1 base, the J end lost 5 bases, and 8 bases lay between the germline ends. The CDR3 bases are TGTGCCACCAGCAGAGGAGGGTCCAATGAAAAACTGTTTTTT. This encodes CATSRGGSNEKLFF.

This clone was detected only once. The genes are TRBV3-1 (or the pseudogene TRBV3-2) and TRBJ1-3; D not resolved. The ends were cut back, 0 bases at V and 4 bases at J, with 10 bases in the middle. The length of the CDR3 is 15 residues. Germline V gene lookup returns CDR1 LGHDT and CDR2 YNNKEL (reference sequence). Here the CDR3 DNA reads TGTGCCAGCAGCCAAGATTCAGGCAGGGGAAACACCATATATTTT. Translated, it gives CASSQDSGRGNTIYF.

V is TRBV19 and J is TRBJ1-1, with unresolved D. V lost 4 bases to trimming and J lost 0 bases, with 6 bases between them. The CDR3 spans 13 residues. Germline CDR1 reads LNHDA; CDR2 reads SQIVND (reference sequence). The CDR3 is CASSTGLNTEAFF. CDR3 nucleotide sequence: TGTGCCAGTAGTACAGGATTGAACACTGAAGCTTTCTTT. Based on the CDR3 plus reference TRBV19 and TRBJ1-1, the full variable domain is DGGITQSPKYLFRKEGQNVTLSCEQNLNHDAMYWYRQDPGQGLRLIYYSQIVNDFQKGDIAEGYSVSREKKESFPLTVTSAQKNPTAFYLCASSTGLNTEAFFGQGTRLTVV.

The chain uses TRBV7-9 and TRBJ2-1; TRBD1 might be the D (6 bases). Deletions cut 1 base from V and 14 bases from J, with 12 bases between. Per the germline V gene, CDR1 is SEHNR and CDR2 is FQNEAQ (reference sequence). The CDR3 runs 12 residues. The CDR3 protein is CASSLDTGQEFF. The CDR3 DNA sequence: TGTGCCAGCAGCTTAGACACAGGGCAAGAGTTCTTC. The full variable domain, in which reference TRBV7-9 and TRBJ2-1 provide the parts outside the CDR3, is DTGVSQNPRHKITKRGQNVTFRCDPISEHNRLYWYRQTLGQGPEFLTYFQNEAQLEKSRLLSDRFSAERPKGSFSTLEIQRTEQGDSAMYLCASSLDTGQEFFGPGTRLTVL.